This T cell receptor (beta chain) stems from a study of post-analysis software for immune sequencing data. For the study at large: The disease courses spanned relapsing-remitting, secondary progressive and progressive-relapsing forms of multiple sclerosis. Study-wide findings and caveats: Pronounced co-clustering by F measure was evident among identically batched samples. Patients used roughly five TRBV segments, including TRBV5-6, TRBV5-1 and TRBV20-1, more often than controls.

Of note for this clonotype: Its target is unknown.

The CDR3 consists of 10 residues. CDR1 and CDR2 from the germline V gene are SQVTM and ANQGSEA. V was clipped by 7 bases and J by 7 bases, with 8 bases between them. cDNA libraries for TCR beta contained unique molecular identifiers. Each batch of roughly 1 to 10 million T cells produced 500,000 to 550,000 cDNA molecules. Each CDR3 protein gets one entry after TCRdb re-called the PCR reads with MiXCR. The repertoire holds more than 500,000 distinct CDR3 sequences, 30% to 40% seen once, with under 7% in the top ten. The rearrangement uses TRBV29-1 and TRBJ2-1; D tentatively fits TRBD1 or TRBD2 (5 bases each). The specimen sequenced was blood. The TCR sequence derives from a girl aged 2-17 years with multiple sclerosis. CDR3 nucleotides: TGCAGCGGGGGGAAGAATGAGCAGTTCTTC. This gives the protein CSGGKNEQFF.